Listed below are T cell receptor beta chains from one sample, sequenced in a study of blood T cell repertoires in COVID-19. TCRdb's copy holds only in-frame clones and misses some; the assay was immunoSEQ multiplex PCR. The sample includes approximately 300,000 clones, about 93% of them seen just once. The sample taken for sequencing was peripheral blood. The receptors shown here come from a woman aged 30 to 39 with COVID-19, enrolled during active disease. Each CDR3 is given with its conserved first and last residue. Fields, in order: D gene, clone size, V gene, J gene, CDR3 protein, CDR3 DNA. The D gene is left open where the match is weak. Some rows have no size entry. The others give once, few or many, or a class for an expanded clone.

d_call: TRBD1; clone_size: NA; v_call: TRBV5-1; j_call: TRBJ2-7; cdr3_aa: CASSLEDRLKQYF; cdr3_nt: TGCGCCAGCAGCTTGGAGGACAGGCTTAAGCAGTACTTC
d_call: NA; clone_size: once; v_call: TRBV3-1/TRBV3-2; j_call: TRBJ2-7; cdr3_aa: CASSFSETEGSYEQYF; cdr3_nt: TGTGCCAGCAGCTTTAGTGAGACCGAGGGCTCCTACGAGCAGTACTTC
d_call: NA; clone_size: NA; v_call: TRBV6-2/TRBV6-3; j_call: TRBJ2-2; cdr3_aa: CASSYRRTGELFF; cdr3_nt: TGTGCCAGCAGTTACCGGCGGACCGGGGAGCTGTTTTTT
d_call: NA; clone_size: NA; v_call: TRBV3-1/TRBV3-2; j_call: TRBJ1-5; cdr3_aa: CASSQTGKRQPQHF; cdr3_nt: TGTGCCAGCAGCCAAACAGGGAAGCGTCAGCCCCAGCATTTT
d_call: NA; clone_size: NA; v_call: TRBV10-2; j_call: TRBJ1-6; cdr3_aa: CASGPTGYSPLHF; cdr3_nt: TGCGCCTCAGGGCCAACAGGCTACTCACCCCTCCACTTT
d_call: TRBD1; clone_size: NA; v_call: TRBV5-1; j_call: TRBJ1-1; cdr3_aa: CASSLAGTGRTEAFF; cdr3_nt: TGCGCCAGCAGCTTGGCCGGGACAGGGAGAACTGAAGCTTTCTTT
d_call: TRBD1; clone_size: NA; v_call: TRBV28; j_call: TRBJ1-3; cdr3_aa: CASSLTGGHSGNTIYF; cdr3_nt: TGTGCCAGCAGCCTAACAGGGGGCCACTCTGGAAACACCATATATTTT
d_call: NA; clone_size: once; v_call: TRBV7-9; j_call: TRBJ2-5; cdr3_aa: CASSYGQGGETQYF; cdr3_nt: TGTGCCAGCAGCTACGGTCAGGGGGGAGAGACCCAGTACTTC
d_call: TRBD2; clone_size: NA; v_call: TRBV7-2; j_call: TRBJ2-3; cdr3_aa: CASSLLTSGSGTDTQYF; cdr3_nt: TGTGCCAGCAGCCTACTGACTAGCGGGAGTGGCACAGATACGCAGTATTTT
d_call: TRBD1; clone_size: once; v_call: TRBV28; j_call: TRBJ2-7; cdr3_aa: CASSNTGGEQYF; cdr3_nt: TGTGCCAGCAGCAACACAGGGGGCGAGCAGTACTTC
d_call: TRBD1; clone_size: NA; v_call: TRBV2; j_call: TRBJ1-1; cdr3_aa: CASTGTGGWNTEAFF; cdr3_nt: TGTGCCAGCACCGGGACAGGGGGCTGGAACACTGAAGCTTTCTTT
d_call: TRBD2; clone_size: once; v_call: TRBV6-4; j_call: TRBJ2-2; cdr3_aa: CASSPGLAGMGELFF; cdr3_nt: TGTGCCAGCAGCCCGGGACTAGCGGGAATGGGGGAGCTGTTTTTT
d_call: NA; clone_size: few; v_call: TRBV6-5; j_call: TRBJ2-7; cdr3_aa: CASRRPSGHEQYF; cdr3_nt: TGTGCCAGCAGACGTCCCTCAGGGCACGAGCAGTACTTC
d_call: NA; clone_size: once; v_call: TRBV5-1; j_call: TRBJ2-3; cdr3_aa: CASSLDAGMADTQYF; cdr3_nt: TGCGCCAGCAGCTTGGACGCCGGGATGGCAGATACGCAGTATTTT
d_call: TRBD1; clone_size: NA; v_call: TRBV6-6; j_call: TRBJ1-6; cdr3_aa: CASSPGTGRKSPLHF; cdr3_nt: TGTGCCAGCAGTCCCGGGACAGGGAGAAAGTCACCCCTCCACTTT
d_call: NA; clone_size: NA; v_call: TRBV4-3; j_call: TRBJ1-2; cdr3_aa: CASSQVNSYYGYTF; cdr3_nt: TGCGCCAGCAGCCAAGTTAACAGTTACTATGGCTACACCTTC
d_call: TRBD1; clone_size: NA; v_call: TRBV3-1/TRBV3-2; j_call: TRBJ2-5; cdr3_aa: CASSLGQGLGETQYF; cdr3_nt: TGTGCCAGCAGCCTCGGACAGGGTTTAGGTGAGACCCAGTACTTC
d_call: TRBD2; clone_size: NA; v_call: TRBV9; j_call: TRBJ2-1; cdr3_aa: CASSPGTSGAEQFF; cdr3_nt: TGTGCCAGCAGCCCAGGGACTAGCGGGGCTGAGCAGTTCTTC
d_call: TRBD2; clone_size: NA; v_call: TRBV19; j_call: TRBJ2-2; cdr3_aa: CASSNSGTTGTGELFF; cdr3_nt: TGTGCCAGTAGTAACAGTGGGACTACTGGAACCGGGGAGCTGTTTTTT
d_call: NA; clone_size: NA; v_call: TRBV5-8; j_call: TRBJ1-4; cdr3_aa: CASSPGTRVDEKLFF; cdr3_nt: TGTGCCAGCAGCCCGGGGACAAGAGTGGATGAAAAACTGTTTTTT
d_call: TRBD1; clone_size: NA; v_call: TRBV9; j_call: TRBJ1-2; cdr3_aa: CASSLNTGVPSNGYTF; cdr3_nt: TGTGCCAGCAGCTTAAACACAGGGGTCCCCTCAAATGGCTACACCTTC
d_call: TRBD1; clone_size: NA; v_call: TRBV2; j_call: TRBJ1-1; cdr3_aa: CASFPDRAKGNTEAFF; cdr3_nt: TGTGCCAGCTTCCCCGACAGGGCTAAGGGAAACACTGAAGCTTTCTTT
d_call: NA; clone_size: NA; v_call: TRBV3-1/TRBV3-2; j_call: TRBJ2-1; cdr3_aa: CASSQDELGSRDNEQFF; cdr3_nt: TGTGCCAGCAGCCAAGACGAGCTAGGGAGTCGGGACAATGAGCAGTTCTTC
d_call: NA; clone_size: NA; v_call: TRBV19; j_call: TRBJ2-4; cdr3_aa: CASSEGATKNIQYF; cdr3_nt: TGTGCCAGTAGCGAAGGGGCCACCAAAAACATTCAGTACTTC
d_call: TRBD2; clone_size: NA; v_call: TRBV7-2; j_call: TRBJ2-4; cdr3_aa: CASSLPAGVEYF; cdr3_nt: TGTGCCAGCAGCTTACCGGCGGGAGTAGAGTACTTC
d_call: TRBD2; clone_size: NA; v_call: TRBV13; j_call: TRBJ2-2; cdr3_aa: CASSLATPTSGRAPLKPGELFF; cdr3_nt: TGTGCCAGCAGCTTAGCGACTCCAACTAGCGGGAGGGCACCTCTGAAGCCCGGGGAGCTGTTTTTT
d_call: TRBD2; clone_size: NA; v_call: TRBV7-2; j_call: TRBJ2-7; cdr3_aa: CASSLRRESYEQYF; cdr3_nt: TGTGCCAGCAGCTTAAGGCGGGAGTCCTACGAGCAGTACTTC
d_call: TRBD2; clone_size: NA; v_call: TRBV24-1; j_call: TRBJ2-2; cdr3_aa: CATSDALAGANTGELFF; cdr3_nt: TGTGCCACCAGTGATGCCTTAGCGGGGGCGAACACCGGGGAGCTGTTTTTT
d_call: NA; clone_size: NA; v_call: TRBV28; j_call: TRBJ2-5; cdr3_aa: CASSPPSETQYF; cdr3_nt: TGTGCCAGCAGTCCTCCGTCAGAGACCCAGTACTTC
d_call: NA; clone_size: NA; v_call: TRBV27; j_call: TRBJ2-7; cdr3_aa: CASSLLPSGRSRSEQYF; cdr3_nt: TGTGCCAGCAGTTTATTGCCCTCTGGGAGATCCCGCTCCGAGCAGTACTTC
d_call: TRBD1; clone_size: NA; v_call: TRBV13; j_call: TRBJ2-1; cdr3_aa: CASSLRTGGHYNEQFF; cdr3_nt: TGTGCCAGCAGCCTCCGGACAGGGGGCCACTACAATGAGCAGTTCTTC
d_call: NA; clone_size: NA; v_call: TRBV10-3; j_call: TRBJ1-4; cdr3_aa: CAISREGGNEKLFF; cdr3_nt: TGTGCCATCAGTCGAGAAGGGGGAAATGAAAAACTGTTTTTT
d_call: NA; clone_size: NA; v_call: TRBV30; j_call: TRBJ1-2; cdr3_aa: CAWSVTMAIYGYTF; cdr3_nt: TGTGCCTGGAGTGTAACTATGGCTATCTATGGCTACACCTTC
d_call: TRBD2; clone_size: NA; v_call: TRBV6-1; j_call: TRBJ2-5; cdr3_aa: CASSEPNPSLAGVVETQYF; cdr3_nt: TGTGCCAGCAGTGAACCCAACCCGAGTCTAGCGGGAGTCGTGGAGACCCAGTACTTC
d_call: TRBD2; clone_size: NA; v_call: TRBV7-2; j_call: TRBJ2-7; cdr3_aa: CASTAQAGGYEQYF; cdr3_nt: TGTGCCAGCACCGCACAGGCGGGGGGCTACGAGCAGTACTTC
d_call: TRBD2; clone_size: NA; v_call: TRBV16; j_call: TRBJ2-7; cdr3_aa: CASSQLGLAEIYEQYF; cdr3_nt: TGTGCCAGCAGCCAATTGGGACTAGCAGAGATCTACGAGCAGTACTTC
d_call: TRBD1; clone_size: NA; v_call: TRBV28; j_call: TRBJ2-7; cdr3_aa: CASSSQGGTYEQYF; cdr3_nt: TGTGCCAGCAGTTCACAGGGGGGTACCTACGAGCAGTACTTC
d_call: TRBD1; clone_size: NA; v_call: TRBV10-1; j_call: TRBJ1-6; cdr3_aa: CASSESTGTGSPLHF; cdr3_nt: TGCGCCAGCAGTGAGTCGACAGGGACAGGCTCACCCCTCCACTTT
d_call: NA; clone_size: NA; v_call: TRBV7-7; j_call: TRBJ2-6; cdr3_aa: CASSAGAGANVLTF; cdr3_nt: TGTGCTAGCAGCGCAGGGGCTGGGGCCAACGTCCTGACTTTC
d_call: TRBD1; clone_size: NA; v_call: TRBV18; j_call: TRBJ1-5; cdr3_aa: CASSRQGSNQPQHF; cdr3_nt: TGTGCCAGCTCACGACAGGGAAGCAATCAGCCCCAGCATTTT
d_call: TRBD2; clone_size: few; v_call: TRBV25-1; j_call: TRBJ2-7; cdr3_aa: CASTAGGPPYEQYF; cdr3_nt: TGTGCCAGTACGGCGGGGGGCCCACCCTACGAGCAGTACTTC